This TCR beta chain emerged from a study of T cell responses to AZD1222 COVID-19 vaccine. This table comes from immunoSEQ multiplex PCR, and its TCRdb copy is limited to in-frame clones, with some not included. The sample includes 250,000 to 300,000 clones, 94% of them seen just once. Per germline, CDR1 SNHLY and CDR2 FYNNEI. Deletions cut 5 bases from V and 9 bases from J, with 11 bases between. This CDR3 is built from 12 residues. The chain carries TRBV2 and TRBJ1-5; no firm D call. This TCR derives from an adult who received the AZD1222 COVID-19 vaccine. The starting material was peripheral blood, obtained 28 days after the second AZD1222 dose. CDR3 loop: CASSQLGAPQHF. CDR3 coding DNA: TGTGCCAGCAGTCAGCTGGGAGCGCCCCAGCATTTT.